These T cell receptor beta chains were read from a single sample in a study of blood T cell repertoires in COVID-19. Data came from immunoSEQ multiplex PCR; TCRdb stores just in-frame clones and leaves some out. The sample contains approximately 480,000 clones, around 90% of which appear only once. Source material: PBMCs or T cells enriched from blood (not recorded which). These receptors all come from a woman between 18 and 30 years old who had recovered from COVID-19. Both conserved end residues are part of each CDR3.

TRBV19 | CASSIPWQNYGYTF
TRBV3-1/TRBV3-2 | CASSHAGTGSSGNTIYF
TRBV7-2 | CASSLDRGRHNEQFF
TRBV6-5 | CATRRLGDSAYGYTF
TRBV3-1/TRBV3-2 | CASSQYSGGAVGETQYF
TRBV5-1 | CASSFSGGRYEQYF
TRBV20-1 | CSASVSETHYGYTF
TRBV2 | CASMAGSVPDIQYF
TRBV2 | CATAVTRSTDTQYF
TRBV5-1 | CASSLASDTGELFF
TRBV20-1 | CSAEQGEQFF
TRBV5-6 | CASSSLTGDQETQYF
TRBV29-1 | CSVAKTGDRGDTQYF
TRBV10-2 | CASSERDSCTEAFF
TRBV3-1/TRBV3-2 | CASSQDWTGGEAFF
TRBV19 | CASSKRRQTGGGYNEQFF
TRBV5-1 | CASSRGLNNEQFF
TRBV10-1 | CASRGPLEGGRNSPLHF
TRBV2 | CASSLQTAEAYF
TRBV6-2/TRBV6-3 | CASSYLLPRKGDNGYTF
TRBV12-5 | CASGLSGQGHHYEQYF
TRBV15 | CATSRLSGTGSVGTKNIQYF
TRBV4-2 | CASSREGFNEKLFF
TRBV4-1 | CASSQTAAGTINTDTQYF
TRBV3-1/TRBV3-2 | CASSPIVNYGYTF
TRBV5-1 | CASSLEAGEWDTIYF
TRBV19 | CASNGGWGRNQPQHF
TRBV6-5 | CASSQGANYGYTF
TRBV6-5 | CASNPRTGERDFF
TRBV27 | CASSPPPEGGQETQYF
TRBV11-2 | CASSPSPSNTEAFF
TRBV3-1/TRBV3-2 | CASSPSSSGNTIYF
TRBV5-6 | CASSLRRNTEAFF
TRBV5-1 | CASRRGTERSGANVLTF
TRBV2 | CASSETGDNQETQYF
TRBV7-3 | CASRQGGKATEAFF
TRBV7-2 | CASGQGAQETQYF
TRBV12-3/TRBV12-4 | CASSFAGGEVAFF
TRBV5-8 | CASSLGGEYNSPLHF
TRBV5-5 | CASSLGGGASTDTQYF
TRBV7-6 | CASSLGFGRGSDTQYF
TRBV6-1 | CASRGQGAVTGELFF
TRBV30 | CAWSLDRFDEQYF
TRBV3-1/TRBV3-2 | CASSQDRGDREGGYTF
TRBV30 | CAWSAHRTGRLSGNTIYF
TRBV12-3/TRBV12-4 | CASSLALREAFF
TRBV7-2 | CASSPSGTGSEGGNTIYF
TRBV20-1 | CSALSRETQYF
TRBV5-6 | CASITITGTTTEAFF
TRBV9 | CASSPSGERSNEKLFF
TRBV18 | CASSPGREETQYF